Listed here are 20 T cell receptor beta chains from one sample, sequenced in a study of long-term antiretroviral therapy in people with HIV. The assay, immunoSEQ v3.0, was run at survey level. Produced via immunoSEQ multiplex PCR; TCRdb's table is partial and in-frame only. The sample records tens of thousands of clones, 76% being singletons. The sample was unsorted PBMCs, taken 0.5 years after starting antiretroviral therapy. The receptors shown here come from a woman aged 40 to 50 with HIV.

The rearrangement joins TRBV4-1 to TRBJ1-2, with no clear D. The ends were cut back, 0 bases at V and 4 bases at J, with 12 bases in the middle. The CDR3 is made up of 15 amino acids. CDR1 is MGHRA and CDR2 is YSYEKL in the germline V gene. The CDR3 region has the DNA TGCGCCAGCAGCCAAGAGAACAGCCGCCTCTATGGCTACACCTTC. It is translated as CASSQENSRLYGYTF.

This clone was counted a single time. The CDR3 DNA is TGTGCCAGCTCACCAATGGTGGGCCCCAATCAGCCCCAGCATTTT. Residues: CASSPMVGPNQPQHF. The V gene is TRBV18, the J gene TRBJ1-5; D gene ambiguous. V was shortened by 2 bases and J by 3 bases, with 11 bases between the two germline ends. The CDR3 has 15 amino acids. CDR1 and CDR2 (germline): KGHSH, LQKENI.

In its sample, this clone was seen a few times. This chain connects TRBV2 to TRBJ1-2; D perhaps matches TRBD1 (5 bases). In germline, CDR1 is SNHLY, CDR2 FYNNEI. This CDR3 comprises 14 residues. V lost 5 bases and J 11 bases, leaving 21 bases between the germline ends. This CDR3 reads CASSIKVSSAGYTF. The CDR3, as DNA: TGTGCCAGCAGTATAAAGGTTTCCTCCGCAGGGTACACCTTC. The full variable domain, with the rest looked up from reference TRBV2 and TRBJ1-2, is EPEVTQTPSHQVTQMGQEVILRCVPISNHLYFYWYRQILGQKVEFLVSFYNNEISEKSEIFDDQFSVERPDGSNFTLKIRSTKLEDSAMYFCASSIKVSSAGYTFGSGTRLTVV.

The chain carries TRBV27 and TRBJ2-5, with TRBD2 matching 10 bases. Per germline, CDR1 MNHEY and CDR2 SMNVEV (reference sequence). With V trimmed by 3 bases and J by 6 bases, 7 bases remained unmatched. The CDR3 consists of 15 residues. The CDR3 DNA reads TGTGCCAGCAGTTTTCAAGCGGGGGGGCGGAAGACCCAGTACTTC. Amino acid sequence: CASSFQAGGRKTQYF.

This clone was counted once. The genes are TRBV2 and TRBJ2-1; 7 bases are shared with TRBD1. The junction had 8 bases not matched to a gene; V was cut back by 7 bases and J by 5 bases. The germline CDR1 and CDR2 sequences are SNHLY and FYNNEI. This CDR3 contains 14 residues. The CDR3, as DNA: TGTGCCAGCACCACACAGGGGATCCACAATGAGCAGTTCTTC. Translating gives CASTTQGIHNEQFF.

This clone showed up just a few times. V usage is TRBV4-1 and J usage is TRBJ1-2, with D hard to call. V lost 1 base and J 6 bases, leaving 9 bases between the germline ends. This CDR3 contains 13 residues. Looked up from germline, CDR1 is MGHRA and CDR2 is YSYEKL. CDR3 sequence (DNA): TGCGCCAGCAGCCAAGGGGTGATGGATGGCTACACCTTC. This encodes CASSQGVMDGYTF.

The genes are TRBV2 and TRBJ2-2; 8 bases align to TRBD2. The CDR3 sequence is 15 residues long. J gave up 4 bases and V 0 bases, and 1 base lay outside the gene matches. Per the germline V gene, CDR1 is SNHLY and CDR2 is FYNNEI. The CDR3 DNA reads TGTGCCAGCAGTGAAGCTAGCGGGGCCACCGGGGAGCTGTTTTTT. Its translation: CASSEASGATGELFF.

J is TRBJ1-4 and V is TRBV7-7; TRBD1 is a possible D gene (5 bases). Trimming removed 5 bases from V and 5 bases from J, with 15 bases in between. This CDR3 is built from 15 residues. CDR1 and CDR2 (germline): SSHAT, FNYEAQ (reference sequence). CDR3 sequence: CASSQTDGANEKLFF. The CDR3 nucleotides are TGTGCCAGCAGCCAGACAGACGGGGCGAATGAAAAACTGTTTTTT.

The chain carries TRBV27 and TRBJ2-7, with TRBD1 matching over 7 bases. Germline values: CDR1 MNHEY, CDR2 SMNVEV (reference sequence). Losses at the gene ends were 6 bases for V and 0 bases for J; bases not matched to a gene: 11. The CDR3 totals 16 residues. The CDR3 loop reads CASRSIYRDSSYEQYF. The CDR3 DNA sequence: TGTGCCAGCAGATCTATTTATAGGGACAGCTCCTACGAGCAGTACTTC.

The chain has TRBV9 and TRBJ2-3, with a weak D call TRBD2 (7 bases). CDR1 is SGDLS, CDR2 YYNGEE, per germline. V lost 4 bases and J lost 5, with 17 bases in between. The CDR3 has 15 amino acids. CDR3 nucleotides: TGTGCCAGCAGCTGGGGGGGCGGGGGCCTAGATACGCAGTATTTT. Translating gives CASSWGGGGLDTQYF.

This clone was detected only a few times. The V and J genes are TRBV28 and TRBJ1-5; no clear D. V lost 2 bases and J lost 0, with 8 bases in between. Germline values: CDR1 MDHEN, CDR2 SYDVKM. This CDR3 region has 15 residues. As DNA, the CDR3 is TGTGCCAGCAGTTTAGCAAGAAATAGCAATCAGCCCCAGCATTTT. The encoded protein is CASSLARNSNQPQHF. Full variable domain (outside the CDR3, taken from reference TRBV28 and TRBJ1-5): DVKVTQSSRYLVKRTGEKVFLECVQDMDHENMFWYRQDPGLGLRLIYFSYDVKMKEKGDIPEGYSVSREKKERFSLILESASTNQTSMYLCASSLARNSNQPQHFGDGTRLSIL.

The chain is built from TRBV2 and TRBJ2-7; unclear D gene. Trimming took off 2 bases at V and 3 bases at J, with 2 bases between the two ends. The CDR3 totals 11 residues. CDR1 is SNHLY, CDR2 FYNNEI, per germline. The CDR3 is CASSENYEQYF. The DNA of the CDR3 is TGTGCCAGCAGTGAAAACTACGAGCAGTACTTC. Based on the CDR3 plus reference TRBV2 and TRBJ2-7, the full variable domain is EPEVTQTPSHQVTQMGQEVILRCVPISNHLYFYWYRQILGQKVEFLVSFYNNEISEKSEIFDDQFSVERPDGSNFTLKIRSTKLEDSAMYFCASSENYEQYFGPGTRLTVT.

The rearrangement links TRBV7-3 to TRBJ1-5; D is unclear. This CDR3 has 15 amino acids. Germline-derived CDR1 and CDR2 are SGHTA and FQGTGA. With 4 bases removed from V and 1 base from J, the gap between germline ends came to 11 bases. The CDR3 DNA reads TGTGCCAGCAGCTCGGGTCCTGGAAGCAATCAGCCCCAGCATTTT. It is translated as CASSSGPGSNQPQHF.

The genes are TRBV18 and TRBJ1-2; D unclear. V was shortened by 2 bases and J by 6 bases, with 10 bases between the two germline ends. CDR1 and CDR2 (germline): KGHSH, LQKENI. The CDR3 runs to 13 residues. The CDR3 nucleotides are TGTGCCAGCTCACCAGCCAGGCAGGATGGCTACACCTTC. This codes for CASSPARQDGYTF.

The rearrangement uses TRBV27 and TRBJ1-2, with D perhaps TRBD1 (6 bases). Germline V gene sequence: CDR1 MNHEY, CDR2 SMNVEV (reference sequence). This CDR3 has 13 residues. V was shortened by 6 bases and J by 1 base, with 9 bases between the two germline ends. The CDR3 region has the DNA TGTGCCAGCAGGACAGGACTTAACTATGGCTACACCTTC. Protein sequence: CASRTGLNYGYTF.

This chain uses TRBV6-5 with TRBJ2-7; TRBD2 matches at 10 bases. The length of the CDR3 is 14 residues. Per the germline V gene, CDR1 is MNHEY and CDR2 is SVGAGI. With V trimmed by 6 bases and J by 2 bases, 4 bases remained unmatched. Here the CDR3 reads CASRPGTSAYEQYF. The CDR3 DNA follows: TGTGCCAGCAGACCCGGGACTAGCGCCTACGAGCAGTACTTC.

This chain joins TRBV19 and TRBJ1-2; D is possibly TRBD1 (6 bases). The CDR3 has 15 residues. Deletions cut 7 bases from V and 4 bases from J, with 19 bases between. Germline loops: CDR1 LNHDA, CDR2 SQIVND (reference sequence). The CDR3 here is CASTIPVGTSYGYTF. CDR3 DNA sequence: TGTGCCAGTACTATCCCAGTGGGGACAAGCTATGGCTACACCTTC.

The chain joins TRBV5-1 to TRBJ2-7; D remains unclear. The CDR3 spans 15 residues. Trimming shortened V by 4 bases and J by 2 bases, and 16 bases separated the two germline ends. Germline V gives CDR1 SGHRS, CDR2 YFSETQ. CDR3 region: CASSDPDLGTYEQYF. DNA of the CDR3: TGCGCCAGCAGCGACCCAGACCTGGGGACCTACGAGCAGTACTTC.

J is TRBJ1-1 and V is TRBV6-6, with a possible D match to TRBD1 (5 bases). Germline lookup yields CDR1 MNHNY and CDR2 SVGAGI (reference sequence). This CDR3 region has 12 residues. The chain's CDR3 is CLTGSRNTEAFF. The CDR3 nucleotides read TGTCTCACAGGCAGCCGGAACACTGAAGCTTTCTTT.

This clone showed up just a few times. This chain uses TRBV29-1 with TRBJ1-1; perhaps TRBD1 as D (6 bases). This CDR3 comprises 17 residues. CDR1 and CDR2 (germline): SQVTM, ANQGSEA. The V and J ends lost 5 bases and 0 bases respectively, with 22 bases between them. The CDR3, as DNA: TGCAGCGTTAGAGGAAAGCAGGGGCAAATGATGAACACTGAAGCTTTCTTT. Its translation is CSVRGKQGQMMNTEAFF.